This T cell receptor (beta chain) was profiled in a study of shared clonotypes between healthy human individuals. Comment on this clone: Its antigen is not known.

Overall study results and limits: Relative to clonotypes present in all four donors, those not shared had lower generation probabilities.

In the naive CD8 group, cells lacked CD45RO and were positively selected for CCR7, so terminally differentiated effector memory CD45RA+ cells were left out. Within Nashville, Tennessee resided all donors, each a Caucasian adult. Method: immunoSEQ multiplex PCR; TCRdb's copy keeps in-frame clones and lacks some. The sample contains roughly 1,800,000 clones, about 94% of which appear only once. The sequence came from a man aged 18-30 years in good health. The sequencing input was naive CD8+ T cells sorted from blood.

The CDR3 reads CASSLSIAGSLETQYF. The CDR3 coding sequence is TGTGCCAGCAGTTTATCGATAGCGGGGTCTTTGGAGACCCAGTACTTC. The rearrangement links TRBV27 to TRBJ2-5, with TRBD2 identical over 8 bases. Trimming cost V 0 bases and J 5 bases; bases outside gene matches: 8. Germline values: CDR1 MNHEY, CDR2 SMNVEV (reference sequence). The CDR3 extends over 16 amino acids.